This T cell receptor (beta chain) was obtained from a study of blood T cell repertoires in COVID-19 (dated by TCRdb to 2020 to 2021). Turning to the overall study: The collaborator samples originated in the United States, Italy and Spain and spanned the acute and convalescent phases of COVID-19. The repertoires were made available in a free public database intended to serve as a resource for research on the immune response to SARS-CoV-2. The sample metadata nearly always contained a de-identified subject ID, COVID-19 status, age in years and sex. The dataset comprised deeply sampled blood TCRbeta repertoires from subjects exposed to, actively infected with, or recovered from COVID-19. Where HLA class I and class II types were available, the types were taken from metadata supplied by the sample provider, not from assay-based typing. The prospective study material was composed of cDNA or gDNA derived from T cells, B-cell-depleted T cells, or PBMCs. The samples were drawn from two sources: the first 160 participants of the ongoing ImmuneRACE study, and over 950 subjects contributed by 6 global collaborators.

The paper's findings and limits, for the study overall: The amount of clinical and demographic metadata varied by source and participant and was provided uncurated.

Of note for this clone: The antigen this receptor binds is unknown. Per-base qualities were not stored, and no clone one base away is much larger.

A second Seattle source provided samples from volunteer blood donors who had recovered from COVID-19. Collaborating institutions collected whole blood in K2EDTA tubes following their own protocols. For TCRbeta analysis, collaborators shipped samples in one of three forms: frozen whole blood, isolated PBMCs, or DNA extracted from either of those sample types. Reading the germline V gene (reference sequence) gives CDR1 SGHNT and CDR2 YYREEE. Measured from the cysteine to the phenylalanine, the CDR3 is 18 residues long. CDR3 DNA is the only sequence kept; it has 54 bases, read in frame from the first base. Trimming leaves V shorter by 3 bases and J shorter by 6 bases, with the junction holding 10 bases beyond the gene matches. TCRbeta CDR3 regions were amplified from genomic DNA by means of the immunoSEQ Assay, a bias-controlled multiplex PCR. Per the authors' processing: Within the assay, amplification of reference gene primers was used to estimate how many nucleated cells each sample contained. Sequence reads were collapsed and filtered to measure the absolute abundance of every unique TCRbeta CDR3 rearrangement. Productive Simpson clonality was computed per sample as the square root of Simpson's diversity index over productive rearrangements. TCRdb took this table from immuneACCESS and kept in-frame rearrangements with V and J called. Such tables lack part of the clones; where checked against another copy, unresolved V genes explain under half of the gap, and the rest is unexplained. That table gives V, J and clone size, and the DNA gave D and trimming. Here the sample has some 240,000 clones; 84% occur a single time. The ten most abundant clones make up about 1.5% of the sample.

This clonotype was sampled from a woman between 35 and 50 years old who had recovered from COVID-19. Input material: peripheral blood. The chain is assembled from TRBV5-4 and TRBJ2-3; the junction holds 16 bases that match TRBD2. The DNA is TGTGCCAGCAGCTCCCGGGCCGGGACTAGCGGGGGGGCGGATACGCAGTATTTT. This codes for CASSSRAGTSGGADTQYF.